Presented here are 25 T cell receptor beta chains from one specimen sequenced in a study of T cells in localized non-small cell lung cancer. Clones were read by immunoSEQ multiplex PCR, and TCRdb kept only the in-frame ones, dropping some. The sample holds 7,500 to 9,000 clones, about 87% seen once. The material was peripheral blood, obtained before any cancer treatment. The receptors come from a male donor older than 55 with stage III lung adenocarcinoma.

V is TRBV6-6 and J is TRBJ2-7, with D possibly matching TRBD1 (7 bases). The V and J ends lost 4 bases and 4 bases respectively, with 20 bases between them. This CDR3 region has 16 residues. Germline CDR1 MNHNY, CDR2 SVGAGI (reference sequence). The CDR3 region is CASSSPTQGGPYEQYF. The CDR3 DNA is TGTGCCAGCAGTTCGCCTACTCAGGGGGGACCTTACGAGCAGTACTTC.

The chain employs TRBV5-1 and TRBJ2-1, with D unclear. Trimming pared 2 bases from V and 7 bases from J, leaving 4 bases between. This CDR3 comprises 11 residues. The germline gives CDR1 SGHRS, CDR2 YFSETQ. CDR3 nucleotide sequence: TGCGCCAGCAGCTTCGGGAATGAGCAGTTCTTC. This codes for CASSFGNEQFF.

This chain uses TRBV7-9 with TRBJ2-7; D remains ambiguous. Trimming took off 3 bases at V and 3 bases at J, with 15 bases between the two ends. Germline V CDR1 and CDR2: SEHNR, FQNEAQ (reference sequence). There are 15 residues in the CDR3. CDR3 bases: TGTGCCAGCAGCTTGTTTGGGTTCAATAGCTACGAGCAGTACTTC. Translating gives CASSLFGFNSYEQYF.

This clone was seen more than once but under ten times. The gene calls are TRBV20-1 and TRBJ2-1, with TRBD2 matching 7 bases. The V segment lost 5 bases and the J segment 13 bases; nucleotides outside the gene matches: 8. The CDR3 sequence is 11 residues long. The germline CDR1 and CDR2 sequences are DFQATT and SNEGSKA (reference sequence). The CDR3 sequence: CSAARAGHQFF. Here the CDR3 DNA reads TGCAGTGCTGCCAGAGCGGGGCATCAGTTCTTC.

CDR3: CAWKPAVGETQYF. The CDR3 DNA reads TGTGCCTGGAAACCCGCGGTGGGGGAGACCCAGTACTTC. The chain couples TRBV30 to TRBJ2-5; D ambiguous. V shed 4 bases and J shed 5 bases, with 14 bases lying between them. Germline V CDR1 and CDR2: GTSNPN, SVGIG (reference sequence). The CDR3 runs to 13 residues.

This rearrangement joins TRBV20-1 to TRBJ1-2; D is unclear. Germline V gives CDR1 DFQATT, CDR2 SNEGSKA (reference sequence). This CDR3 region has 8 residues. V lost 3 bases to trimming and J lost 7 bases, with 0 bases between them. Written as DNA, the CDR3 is TGCAGTGCTAGTGGCTACACCTTC. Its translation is CSASGYTF.

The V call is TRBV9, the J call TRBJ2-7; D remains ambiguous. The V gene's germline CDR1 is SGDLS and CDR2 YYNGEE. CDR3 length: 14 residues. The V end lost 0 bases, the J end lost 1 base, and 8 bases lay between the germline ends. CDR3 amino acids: CASSVASASYEQYF. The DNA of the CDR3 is TGTGCCAGCAGCGTAGCTTCGGCTTCCTACGAGCAGTACTTC.

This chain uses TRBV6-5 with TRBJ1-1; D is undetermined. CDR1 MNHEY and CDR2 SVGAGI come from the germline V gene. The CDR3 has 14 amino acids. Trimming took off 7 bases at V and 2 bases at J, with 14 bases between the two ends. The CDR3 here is CASNRRYSNTEAFF. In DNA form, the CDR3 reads TGTGCCAGCAATCGAAGATATTCCAACACTGAAGCTTTCTTT.

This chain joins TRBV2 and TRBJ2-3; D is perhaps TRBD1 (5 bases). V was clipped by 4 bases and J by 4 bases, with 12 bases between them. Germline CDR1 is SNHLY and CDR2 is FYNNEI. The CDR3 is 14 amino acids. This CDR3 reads CASSAAGYSDTQYF. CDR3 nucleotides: TGTGCCAGCAGTGCGGCAGGGTATTCAGATACGCAGTATTTT.

The CDR3 region is CASRSGAREQFF. As DNA, the CDR3 is TGTGCCAGCAGGTCAGGGGCACGGGAGCAGTTCTTC. The chain is built from TRBV28 and TRBJ2-1; TRBD1 might be the D (6 bases). The V gene's germline CDR1 is MDHEN and CDR2 SYDVKM. The CDR3 is 12 amino acids. V lost 6 bases and J 10 bases, leaving 13 bases between the germline ends.

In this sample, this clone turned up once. The CDR3 loop is CATQSQGSYNEQFF. In DNA, the CDR3 is TGTGCCACCCAATCCCAGGGGTCCTACAATGAGCAGTTCTTC. The chain carries TRBV5-5 and TRBJ2-1, with D possibly matching TRBD1 (6 bases). Germline CDR1 is SGHKS and CDR2 is YYEKEE (reference sequence). The CDR3 has 14 residues. V was clipped by 9 bases and J by 1 base, with 14 bases between them.

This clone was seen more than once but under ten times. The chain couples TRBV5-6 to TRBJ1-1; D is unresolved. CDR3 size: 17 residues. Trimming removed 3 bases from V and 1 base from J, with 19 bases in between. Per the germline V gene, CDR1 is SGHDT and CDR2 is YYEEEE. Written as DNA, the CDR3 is TGTGCCAGCAGCTCGTGGAATTTAAGCAGGTGGAACACTGAAGCTTTCTTT. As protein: CASSSWNLSRWNTEAFF.

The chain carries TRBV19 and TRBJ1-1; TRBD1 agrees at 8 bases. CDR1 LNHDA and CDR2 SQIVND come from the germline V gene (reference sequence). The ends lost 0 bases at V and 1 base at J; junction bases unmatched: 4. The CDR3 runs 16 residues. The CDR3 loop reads CASSIDRTGRNTEAFF. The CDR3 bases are TGTGCCAGTAGTATAGATCGGACAGGGAGGAACACTGAAGCTTTCTTT. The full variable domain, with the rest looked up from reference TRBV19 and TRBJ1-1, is DGGITQSPKYLFRKEGQNVTLSCEQNLNHDAMYWYRQDPGQGLRLIYYSQIVNDFQKGDIAEGYSVSREKKESFPLTVTSAQKNPTAFYLCASSIDRTGRNTEAFFGQGTRLTVV.

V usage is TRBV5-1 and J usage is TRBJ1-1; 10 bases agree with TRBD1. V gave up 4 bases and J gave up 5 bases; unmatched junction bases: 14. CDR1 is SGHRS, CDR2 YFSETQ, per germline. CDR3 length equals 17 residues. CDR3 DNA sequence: TGCGCCAGCAGCCTACGGAGACAGGGGGCGCTGGGAACTGAAGCTTTCTTT. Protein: CASSLRRQGALGTEAFF.

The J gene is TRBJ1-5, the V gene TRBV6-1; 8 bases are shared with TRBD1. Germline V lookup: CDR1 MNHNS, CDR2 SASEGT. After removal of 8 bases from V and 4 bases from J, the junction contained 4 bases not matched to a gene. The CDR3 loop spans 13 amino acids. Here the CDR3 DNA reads TGTGCCAGCGGACAGGGTCTAAATCAGCCCCAGCATTTT. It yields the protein CASGQGLNQPQHF.

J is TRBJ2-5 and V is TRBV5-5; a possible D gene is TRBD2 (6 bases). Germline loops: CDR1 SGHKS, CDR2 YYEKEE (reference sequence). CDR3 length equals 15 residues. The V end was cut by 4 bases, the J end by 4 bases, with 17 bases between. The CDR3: CASSRAGGNGETQYF. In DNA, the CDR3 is TGTGCCAGCAGCAGGGCGGGCGGGAATGGAGAGACCCAGTACTTC.

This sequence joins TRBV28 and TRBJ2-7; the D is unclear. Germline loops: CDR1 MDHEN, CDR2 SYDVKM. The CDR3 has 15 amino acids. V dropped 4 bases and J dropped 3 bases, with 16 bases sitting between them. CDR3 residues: CASSSPRRSNYEQYF. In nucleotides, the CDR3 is TGTGCCAGCAGTTCTCCTCGGCGGTCTAACTACGAGCAGTACTTC.

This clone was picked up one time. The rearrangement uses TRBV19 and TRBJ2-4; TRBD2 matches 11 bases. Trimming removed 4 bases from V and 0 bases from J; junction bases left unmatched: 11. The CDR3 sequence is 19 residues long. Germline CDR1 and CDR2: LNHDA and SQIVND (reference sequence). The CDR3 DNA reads TGTGCCAGTAGTACGGGGACTAGCGGTTATGAATCAGCCAAAAACATTCAGTACTTC. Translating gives CASSTGTSGYESAKNIQYF.

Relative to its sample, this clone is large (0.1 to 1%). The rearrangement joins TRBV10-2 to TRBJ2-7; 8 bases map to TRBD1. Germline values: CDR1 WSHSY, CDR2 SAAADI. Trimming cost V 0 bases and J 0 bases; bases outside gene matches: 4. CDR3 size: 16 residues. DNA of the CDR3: TGCGCCAGCAGTGAGTCCGGCGGGACAGGCTCCTACGAGCAGTACTTC. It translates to CASSESGGTGSYEQYF.

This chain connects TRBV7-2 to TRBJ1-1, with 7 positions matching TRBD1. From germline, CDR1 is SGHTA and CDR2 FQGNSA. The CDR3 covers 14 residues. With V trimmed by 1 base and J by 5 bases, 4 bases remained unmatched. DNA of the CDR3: TGTGCCAGCAGCTTAGACAACAGGGGTACTGAAGCTTTCTTT. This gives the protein CASSLDNRGTEAFF. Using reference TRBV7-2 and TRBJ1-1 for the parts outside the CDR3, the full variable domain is GAGVSQSPSNKVTEKGKDVELRCDPISGHTALYWYRQSLGQGLEFLIYFQGNSAPDKSGLPSDRFSAERTGGSVSTLTIQRTQQEDSAVYLCASSLDNRGTEAFFGQGTRLTVV.

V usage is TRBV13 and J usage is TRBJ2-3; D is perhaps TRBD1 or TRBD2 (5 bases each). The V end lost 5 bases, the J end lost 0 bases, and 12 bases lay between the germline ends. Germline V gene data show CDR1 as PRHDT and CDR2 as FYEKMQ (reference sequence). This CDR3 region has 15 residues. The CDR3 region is CASSGDVTSTDTQYF. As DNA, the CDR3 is TGTGCCAGCAGCGGGGACGTCACTAGCACAGATACGCAGTATTTT.

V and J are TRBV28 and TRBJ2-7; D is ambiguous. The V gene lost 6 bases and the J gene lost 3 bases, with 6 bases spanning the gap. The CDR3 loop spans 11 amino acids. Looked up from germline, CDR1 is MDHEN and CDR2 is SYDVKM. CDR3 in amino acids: CASSYNYEQYF. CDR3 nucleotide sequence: TGTGCCAGCAGCTATAACTACGAGCAGTACTTC.

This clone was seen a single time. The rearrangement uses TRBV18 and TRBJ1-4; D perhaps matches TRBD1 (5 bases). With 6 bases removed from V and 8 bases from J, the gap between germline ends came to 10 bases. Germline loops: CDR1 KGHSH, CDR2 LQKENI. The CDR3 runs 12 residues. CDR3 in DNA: TGTGCCAGCTCCCCCGCAGGGGAAAAACTGTTTTTT. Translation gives CASSPAGEKLFF.

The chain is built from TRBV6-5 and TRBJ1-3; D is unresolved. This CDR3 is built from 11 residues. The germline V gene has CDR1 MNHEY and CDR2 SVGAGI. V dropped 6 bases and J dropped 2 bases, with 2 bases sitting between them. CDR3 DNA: TGTGCCAGCAGCGCTGGAAACACCATATATTTT. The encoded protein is CASSAGNTIYF.

CDR3 in amino acids: CASSEQGPNTEAFF. As DNA, the CDR3 is TGTGCCAGCAGTGAGCAGGGCCCGAACACTGAAGCTTTCTTT. The chain couples TRBV25-1 to TRBJ1-1; a possible D gene is TRBD1 (5 bases). Per the germline V gene, CDR1 is MGHDK and CDR2 is SYGVNS. The CDR3 has 14 residues. Trimming removed 3 bases from V and 1 base from J, with 9 bases in between.